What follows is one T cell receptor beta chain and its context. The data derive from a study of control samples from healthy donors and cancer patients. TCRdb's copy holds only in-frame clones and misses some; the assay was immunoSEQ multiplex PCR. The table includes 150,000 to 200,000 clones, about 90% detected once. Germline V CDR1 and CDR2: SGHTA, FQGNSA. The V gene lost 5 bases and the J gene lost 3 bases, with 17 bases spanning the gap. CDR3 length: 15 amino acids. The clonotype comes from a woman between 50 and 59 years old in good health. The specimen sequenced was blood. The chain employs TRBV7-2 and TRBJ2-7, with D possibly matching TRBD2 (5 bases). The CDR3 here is CASSSTVERSYEQYF. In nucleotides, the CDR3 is TGTGCCAGCAGCAGTACAGTGGAGCGGAGCTACGAGCAGTACTTC. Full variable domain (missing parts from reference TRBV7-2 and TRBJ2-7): GAGVSQSPSNKVTEKGKDVELRCDPISGHTALYWYRQSLGQGLEFLIYFQGNSAPDKSGLPSDRFSAERTGGSVSTLTIQRTQQEDSAVYLCASSSTVERSYEQYFGPGTRLTVT.